This T cell receptor (beta chain) appears in the sequencing data of a study of cytomegalovirus exposure and HLA in healthy donors. CDR3 size: 16 residues. The germline CDR1 and CDR2 sequences are SGHRS and YFSETQ. V lost 2 bases and J lost 7; bases outside the gene matches: 9. Sequencing was performed with immunoSEQ multiplex PCR; in TCRdb, only in-frame clones are kept and a portion is missing. This sample yields over 100,000 clones, of which roughly 90% are seen a single time; roughly 6% belongs to the top ten. The chain carries TRBV5-1 and TRBJ2-1; 10 nucleotides align to TRBD2. The clonotype was recovered from a woman under 30 in good health and CMV-seropositive. Sequenced: PBMCs. CDR3: CASSFLAGVLQNEQFF. CDR3 in DNA: TGCGCCAGCAGCTTCCTAGCGGGAGTTTTACAGAATGAGCAGTTCTTC. The complete variable domain, with remaining parts taken from reference TRBV5-1 and TRBJ2-1, reads KAGVTQTPRYLIKTRGQQVTLSCSPISGHRSVSWYQQTPGQGLQFLFEYFSETQRNKGNFPGRFSGRQFSNSRSEMNVSTLELGDSALYLCASSFLAGVLQNEQFFGPGTRLTVL.